A single sample is the source of the 14 T cell receptor beta chains below, sequenced in a study of lymphopenia after photon versus proton radiotherapy. Measured with immunoSEQ multiplex PCR; TCRdb has only the in-frame clones, and not every one. Found here are about 50,000 clones, roughly 90% of them singletons; the top ten hold roughly 17%. The sequences come from peripheral blood, collected from a patient treated with photon-based radiotherapy. These receptors were obtained from a woman aged 35 to 49 with cholangiocarcinoma.

This sequence joins TRBV6-1 and TRBJ2-3, with D perhaps given as TRBD1 or TRBD2 (5 bases each). Germline V gives CDR1 MNHNS, CDR2 SASEGT. Between the trimmed V and J ends, which lost 11 bases and 2 bases, there was a span of 17 bases. The CDR3 contains 14 residues. CDR3 region: CAALGRPITDTQYF. The CDR3 DNA sequence: TGTGCCGCTTTGGGACGACCCATCACAGATACGCAGTATTTT.

V usage is TRBV30 and J usage is TRBJ1-2; D gene uncertain. V shed 1 base and J shed 5 bases, with 11 bases lying between them. Germline assignment: CDR1 GTSNPN and CDR2 SVGIG (reference sequence). This CDR3 spans 13 amino acids. The CDR3 loop reads CAWSGARMYGYTF. In DNA, the CDR3 is TGTGCCTGGAGTGGGGCGAGAATGTATGGCTACACCTTC.

The V and J genes are TRBV5-6 and TRBJ1-5; the D is unclear. The germline V gene has CDR1 SGHDT and CDR2 YYEEEE. The CDR3 runs 12 residues. The ends were cut back, 0 bases at V and 5 bases at J, with 3 bases in the middle. The CDR3 loop is CASSLGDQPQHF. The CDR3 DNA sequence: TGTGCCAGCAGCTTGGGCGATCAGCCCCAGCATTTT.

This clone was detected once. The gene calls are TRBV5-4 and TRBJ1-2; TRBD1 matches at 9 bases. CDR3 size: 16 residues. With 0 bases clipped from V and 6 bases from J, the junction kept 9 bases outside the gene matches. CDR1 is SGHNT, CDR2 YYREEE, per germline (reference sequence). For the CDR3, the DNA is TGTGCCAGCAGCTTGGGACAGGGGGTGGATATCGATGGCTACACCTTC. The encoded protein is CASSLGQGVDIDGYTF. Together with reference TRBV5-4 and TRBJ1-2, the CDR3 gives the full variable domain: ETGVTQSPTHLIKTRGQQVTLRCSSQSGHNTVSWYQQALGQGPQFIFQYYREEENGRGNFPPRFSGLQFPNYSSELNVNALELDDSALYLCASSLGQGVDIDGYTFGSGTRLTVV.

This chain joins TRBV5-8 and TRBJ2-6; 7 bases are a match to TRBD2. This CDR3 has 18 amino acids. The germline V gene encodes CDR1 SGHTS and CDR2 YDEGEE. Unmatched junction bases numbered 10, after V lost 3 bases and J lost 1 base. CDR3 bases: TGTGCCAGCAGCTCGGGGGGAGGGGCTCCGTCTGGGGCCAACGTCCTGACTTTC. It translates to CASSSGGGAPSGANVLTF. Drawing the rest from reference TRBV5-8 and TRBJ2-6, the complete variable domain is EAGVTQSPTHLIKTRGQQATLRCSPISGHTSVYWYQQALGLGLQFLLWYDEGEERNRGNFPPRFSGRQFPNYSSELNVNALELEDSALYLCASSSGGGAPSGANVLTFGAGSRLTVL.

This clone came up once. The rearrangement links TRBV5-8 to TRBJ2-7; weak D call: TRBD1 (5 bases). Germline-derived CDR1 and CDR2 are SGHTS and YDEGEE. CDR3 length: 17 amino acids. Between the trimmed V and J ends, which lost 0 bases and 2 bases, there was a span of 18 bases. As DNA, the CDR3 is TGTGCCAGCAGCTTGGCCGGTCTCAGGGTAGGGACCTACGAGCAGTACTTC. It codes for CASSLAGLRVGTYEQYF.

The J gene is TRBJ2-7, the V gene TRBV6-6; 9 positions agree with TRBD1. Unmatched junction bases numbered 8, after V lost 2 bases and J lost 3 bases. This CDR3 comprises 16 residues. Germline-derived CDR1 and CDR2 are MNHNY and SVGAGI (reference sequence). CDR3 DNA sequence: TGTGCCAGCAGTTACAAACCCGGGACAGGGCGCTACGAGCAGTACTTC. It codes for CASSYKPGTGRYEQYF.

The genes are TRBV7-2 and TRBJ1-4; D gene unclear. The length of the CDR3 is 15 residues. Trimming removed 1 base from V and 2 bases from J, with 8 bases in between. Germline CDR1 SGHTA, CDR2 FQGNSA. The CDR3 sequence: CASSLEVRTNEKLFF. For the CDR3, the DNA is TGTGCCAGCAGCTTAGAGGTTAGGACTAATGAAAAACTGTTTTTT.

The CDR3 is CASSEDSNYGYTF. The DNA for the CDR3 is TGTGCCAGCAGTGAAGATTCTAACTATGGCTACACCTTC. J is TRBJ1-2 and V is TRBV7-9; no definite D call. V was trimmed by 6 bases and J by 0 bases, leaving 8 bases between them. Germline V gene lookup returns CDR1 SEHNR and CDR2 FQNEAQ (reference sequence). The CDR3 runs 13 residues.

This clone was seen only once. The rearrangement uses TRBV7-2 and TRBJ1-1; D not resolved. This CDR3 has 15 residues. Germline lookup yields CDR1 SGHTA and CDR2 FQGNSA. Trimming shortened V by 3 bases and J by 1 base, and 12 bases separated the two germline ends. CDR3 sequence (DNA): TGTGCCAGCAGCTTTAGTCAAGCAAGGAACACTGAAGCTTTCTTT. Amino acids: CASSFSQARNTEAFF.

CDR3 sequence reads: CASSLVRGLQETQYF. The CDR3 DNA follows: TGTGCCAGCAGCTTAGTGCGAGGTCTCCAAGAGACCCAGTACTTC. The chain links TRBV7-9 to TRBJ2-5; the D is unclear. The germline V gene has CDR1 SEHNR and CDR2 FQNEAQ (reference sequence). The CDR3 has 15 amino acids. V shed 1 base and J shed 1 base, with 10 bases lying between them.

This clone has a single count. The genes are TRBV7-8 and TRBJ2-5; 9 bases match TRBD2. Germline V gene sequence: CDR1 SGHVS, CDR2 FQNEAQ. This CDR3 contains 17 residues. J gave up 5 bases and V 1 base, and 11 bases lay outside the gene matches. The CDR3: CASSLGRERGAGETQYF. The CDR3, as DNA: TGTGCCAGCAGCTTAGGCAGGGAGCGGGGGGCCGGGGAGACCCAGTACTTC.

V gene TRBV18 combines with J gene TRBJ1-5; no clear D gene. The CDR3 consists of 15 residues. Trimming removed 3 bases at V and 6 bases at J, with 15 bases between. Germline CDR1 KGHSH, CDR2 LQKENI. CDR3 amino acids: CASSPVGVSGQPQHF. The CDR3 DNA follows: TGTGCCAGCTCACCCGTCGGGGTTTCGGGTCAGCCCCAGCATTTT.

The chain carries TRBV4-1 and TRBJ2-1; TRBD2 agrees at 11 bases. Germline CDR1 reads MGHRA; CDR2 reads YSYEKL. The CDR3 contains 15 residues. The junction had 10 bases not matched to a gene; V was cut back by 6 bases and J by 9 bases. CDR3 nucleotide sequence: TGCGCCAGCAGTCTGACTAGCGGGACGGGTGGTGAGCAGTTCTTC. Its protein is CASSLTSGTGGEQFF.